The 22 T cell receptor beta chains below come from one sample, sequenced in a study of control samples from healthy donors and cancer patients. Produced via immunoSEQ multiplex PCR; TCRdb's table is partial and in-frame only. Among about 110,000 clones listed, approximately 84% were seen once. The material sequenced was blood. These receptors came from a young man in good health.

The rearrangement joins TRBV3-1 (or the pseudogene TRBV3-2) to TRBJ2-1; a possible D gene is TRBD1 (6 bases). There are 15 residues in the CDR3. V lost 3 bases, J lost 2 bases, and 11 bases lay in between. CDR1 and CDR2 (germline): LGHDT, YNNKEL (reference sequence). CDR3 sequence reads: CASSQQGRTYNEQFF. The CDR3, as DNA: TGTGCCAGCAGCCAGCAGGGGCGGACCTACAATGAGCAGTTCTTC.

This chain links TRBV2 with TRBJ2-7, with D perhaps TRBD1 (6 bases). There are 16 residues in the CDR3. V shed 7 bases and J shed 5 bases, with 24 bases lying between them. Germline CDR1 reads SNHLY; CDR2 reads FYNNEI. CDR3 nucleotides: TGTGCCAGCATCCCGATATGGGCCTCGGACAGTAACGAGCAGTACGTC. Translating it yields CASIPIWASDSNEQYV.

CDR3 sequence (DNA): TGCGCCAGCAGCCTCGTCCTTTCAAATGAAAAACTGTTTTTT. This translates into CASSLVLSNEKLFF. This chain joins TRBV4-3 and TRBJ1-4; D ambiguous. The V end was cut by 4 bases, the J end by 5 bases, with 11 bases between. Looked up from germline, CDR1 is LGHNA and CDR2 is YSLEER. The CDR3 spans 14 residues.

J is TRBJ1-2 and V is TRBV6-5; 7 bases are shared with TRBD1. This CDR3 contains 15 residues. J was trimmed by 3 bases and V by 7 bases; bases with no gene match: 11. From germline, CDR1 is MNHEY and CDR2 SVGAGI. The CDR3 protein is CASTNIGQEYYGYTF. CDR3 coding DNA: TGTGCCAGCACCAATATCGGACAGGAGTACTATGGCTACACCTTC.

This chain links TRBV7-2 with TRBJ2-6; the match to TRBD1 covers 8 bases. The V gene's germline CDR1 is SGHTA and CDR2 FQGNSA. This CDR3 has 15 residues. The V and J ends lost 4 bases and 4 bases, in that order; junction bases with no gene match: 3. The CDR3 nucleotides are TGTGCCAGCAGCTCAGGGGGCTCGGGGGCCAACGTCCTGACTTTC. Its translation is CASSSGGSGANVLTF.

This chain connects TRBV27 to TRBJ1-2; D unresolved. Trimming took off 8 bases at V and 5 bases at J, with 18 bases between the two ends. Germline V lookup: CDR1 MNHEY, CDR2 SMNVEV (reference sequence). There are 14 residues in the CDR3. The CDR3 is CASGPLEVGYGYTF. CDR3 DNA sequence: TGTGCCAGCGGCCCCCTGGAGGTTGGGTATGGCTACACCTTC.

The chain uses TRBV2 and TRBJ1-6; D uncertain. With 6 bases removed from V and 0 bases from J, the gap between germline ends came to 18 bases. CDR1 and CDR2 (germline): SNHLY, FYNNEI. CDR3 length equals 18 residues. In DNA, the CDR3 is TGTGCCAGCAGGGGCGGGATCCGAAGCCTCTCCTATAATTCACCCCTCCACTTT. Protein product: CASRGGIRSLSYNSPLHF.

The CDR3 spells CATSDSITGGRGYTF. CDR3 nucleotides: TGTGCCACCAGTGATTCGATAACAGGGGGCCGAGGCTACACCTTC. The chain is built from TRBV24-1 and TRBJ1-2, with TRBD1 matching over 9 bases. CDR1 and CDR2 (germline): KGHDR, SFDVKD. The length of the CDR3 is 15 residues. With V trimmed by 2 bases and J by 8 bases, 8 bases remained unmatched.

The genes are TRBV5-8 and TRBJ2-7; 7 bases line up with TRBD1. Losses at the gene ends were 4 bases for V and 3 bases for J; bases not matched to a gene: 13. Looked up from germline, CDR1 is SGHTS and CDR2 is YDEGEE. This CDR3 spans 16 amino acids. CDR3 DNA: TGTGCCAGCAGCGTCCCGTTAACAGGGGCGGACTACGAGCAGTACTTC. Translation gives CASSVPLTGADYEQYF.

This clone was found once. This chain joins TRBV7-9 and TRBJ1-1; 8 bases fit TRBD1. The germline CDR1 and CDR2 sequences are SEHNR and FQNEAQ (reference sequence). This CDR3 contains 15 residues. Germline trimming cut 3 bases from V and 2 bases from J; bases unmatched to any gene: 5. The CDR3 protein is CASSLGQGANTEAFF. The CDR3 region has the DNA TGTGCCAGCAGCTTGGGGCAGGGGGCAAACACTGAAGCTTTCTTT.

The chain links TRBV9 to TRBJ1-5; tentative D call: TRBD1 (5 bases). Germline V gene sequence: CDR1 SGDLS, CDR2 YYNGEE. The CDR3 has 12 amino acids. Trimming left V 8 bases short and J 5 bases short, with 11 bases between. CDR3 sequence: CASSGSHQPQHF. CDR3 DNA sequence: TGTGCCAGTTCAGGGTCCCATCAGCCCCAGCATTTT. Combining the CDR3 with reference TRBV9 and TRBJ1-5 gives the whole variable domain DSGVTQTPKHLITATGQRVTLRCSPRSGDLSVYWYQQSLDQGLQFLIQYYNGEERAKGNILERFSAQQFPDLHSELNLSSLELGDSALYFCASSGSHQPQHFGDGTRLSIL.

The V and J genes are TRBV11-2 and TRBJ1-6, with D possibly being TRBD1 (5 bases). CDR3 length: 14 residues. V was pared by 3 bases and J by 8 bases, with 11 bases between. Germline loops: CDR1 SGHAT, CDR2 FQNNGV. In DNA, the CDR3 is TGTGCCAGCAGCTTCTTGGGGGGGGATTCACCCCTCCACTTT. Translation gives CASSFLGGDSPLHF.

CDR3 region: CASSRVAGVHEQFF. CDR3 bases: TGTGCCAGCAGTAGAGTAGCGGGGGTCCATGAGCAGTTCTTC. This chain connects TRBV6-5 to TRBJ2-1; 9 bases agree with TRBD2. The length of the CDR3 is 14 residues. The germline gives CDR1 MNHEY, CDR2 SVGAGI. Losses at the gene ends were 5 bases for V and 8 bases for J; bases not matched to a gene: 7.

This clone was observed a few times. J is TRBJ2-3 and V is TRBV7-9; 16 bases align to TRBD2. CDR3 length equals 16 residues. The V gene end was trimmed by 5 bases and the J gene end by 3 bases; junction bases not matched to a gene: 2. Germline values: CDR1 SEHNR, CDR2 FQNEAQ (reference sequence). DNA for the CDR3: TGTGCCAGCAGCCCGGGACTAGCGGGGGGGACAGATACGCAGTATTTT. Translating gives CASSPGLAGGTDTQYF.

V is TRBV30 and J is TRBJ1-5, with unresolved D. CDR3 length: 13 residues. In germline, CDR1 is GTSNPN, CDR2 SVGIG (reference sequence). Deletions cut 3 bases from V and 11 bases from J, with 17 bases between. The CDR3 loop reads CAWRASRSGSQHF. CDR3 sequence (DNA): TGTGCCTGGAGAGCCAGTCGAAGTGGGTCCCAGCATTTT.

The chain is built from TRBV6-5 and TRBJ1-1; tentative D call: TRBD1 (6 bases). There are 14 residues in the CDR3. Germline CDR1 reads MNHEY; CDR2 reads SVGAGI. V was shortened by 8 bases and J by 1 base, with 14 bases between the two germline ends. CDR3 sequence (DNA): TGTGCCAGCCAAAAAGTACAGGGGAACACTGAAGCTTTCTTT. Translating it yields CASQKVQGNTEAFF.

V is TRBV28 and J is TRBJ1-2; possible D gene TRBD1, 6 bases. Germline V lookup: CDR1 MDHEN, CDR2 SYDVKM. The CDR3 covers 17 residues. Trimming took off 3 bases at V and 6 bases at J, with 23 bases between the two ends. Here the CDR3 reads CASSFVTAGTSYNGYTF. CDR3 nucleotide sequence: TGTGCCAGCAGTTTTGTAACGGCAGGGACATCGTATAATGGCTACACCTTC.

This clone was detected once. The V call is TRBV21-1, the J call TRBJ1-4. TRBV21-1 is described as a pseudogene. The CDR3 is made up of 15 amino acids. The CDR3 here is CASSRDGTTNEKLFF. In DNA, the CDR3 is TGTGCCAGCAGCAGGGACGGCACAACTAATGAAAAACTGTTTTTT.

The genes are TRBV3-1 (or the pseudogene TRBV3-2) and TRBJ1-1, with TRBD1 as a possible D gene (6 bases). Trimming removed 3 bases at V and 1 base at J, with 9 bases between. Germline loops: CDR1 LGHDT, CDR2 YNNKEL (reference sequence). This CDR3 has 14 amino acids. The CDR3, as DNA: TGTGCCAGCAGCCAGGGACACAAGAACACTGAAGCTTTCTTT. It codes for CASSQGHKNTEAFF.

This rearrangement joins TRBV7-2 to TRBJ2-5; D ambiguous. V lost 5 bases, J lost 1 base, and 8 bases lay in between. Per the germline V gene, CDR1 is SGHTA and CDR2 is FQGNSA. This CDR3 is 13 amino acids long. The CDR3 is CASSVPAQETQYF. CDR3 coding DNA: TGTGCCAGCAGCGTACCCGCCCAAGAGACCCAGTACTTC.

This sequence joins TRBV9 and TRBJ2-7; TRBD1 might be the D (5 bases). The CDR3 sequence is 14 residues long. Germline V gives CDR1 SGDLS, CDR2 YYNGEE. V shed 4 bases and J shed 2 bases, with 13 bases lying between them. The CDR3 spells CASSKGQGPYEQYF. The CDR3 DNA sequence: TGTGCCAGCAGCAAGGGGCAGGGTCCCTACGAGCAGTACTTC.

This chain connects TRBV20-1 to TRBJ1-2, with D possibly being TRBD1 (6 bases). V shed 7 bases and J shed 6 bases, with 12 bases lying between them. This CDR3 contains 11 residues. Germline-derived CDR1 and CDR2 are DFQATT and SNEGSKA (reference sequence). DNA of the CDR3: TGCAGTGTTAAGACAGGTGATGGCTACACCTTC. Translated: CSVKTGDGYTF.